This TCR beta chain was documented in a study of metastatic and nonmetastatic thyroid tumors. Whole-study context: Comparison of repertoires was carried out across blood and tumor or nodule tissue from malignant and benign thyroid patients. Findings and caveats of the study: The study reportedly found significantly higher TCR beta diversity in malignant thyroid tumors than benign nodules, in blood and tumor.

MiXCR re-clonotyped the PCR reads for TCRdb. Here the sample spans under 8,500 clones, approximately 39% being singletons. With respect to this clone: What it binds is unknown.

Patients underwent thyroid surgery, and none had received any treatment before it. CDR1 and CDR2 from the germline V gene are SGHRS and YFSETQ. V shed 2 bases and J shed 7 bases, with 9 bases lying between them. This CDR3 is built from 13 residues. The chain carries TRBV5-1 and TRBJ2-2; no clear D gene. Sequenced sample: tumor tissue. The clonotype originates from a female donor with papillary thyroid cancer or a benign thyroid nodule (not recorded which). Some clones in this sample may be carry-over from other donors' samples. CDR3 coding DNA: TGCGCCAGCAGCTTAGATCATGTCGGGGAGCTGTTTTTT. It yields the protein CASSLDHVGELFF.